The source of this T cell receptor beta chain is a study of identical twins. Study-level points and caveats: Interpretation of the results relied on cross-sectional statistical analysis and not on following the same donors. Fewer insertions characterized abundant cord blood beta clonotypes, whereas memory repertoires showed none.

This CDR3 has 12 residues. The germline V gene has CDR1 SEHNR and CDR2 FQNEAQ (reference sequence). V was cut by 7 bases and J by 4 bases, with 10 bases left in between. In this sample, this clonotype turned up a few times. Its target is unknown. MiXCR, applied by TCRdb to the 5' RACE reads, yields one record per CDR3 protein. The table lists some 790,000 distinct CDR3 sequences, roughly 20% of them singletons. The same data also contributed to another study, on T cells expressing NK-cell markers.

The sample taken for sequencing was PBMCs. The chain links TRBV7-9 to TRBJ1-2, with D possibly being TRBD1 (6 bases). The receptor was isolated from a woman aged 18-30 years in good health. The CDR3, as DNA: TGTGCCAGCATGGACAGCGGCTATGGCTACACCTTC. Translation gives CASMDSGYGYTF.